Following are 20 T cell receptor beta chains from one sample sequenced in a study of OX40 agonist ivuxolimab in advanced cancers. Only in-frame clones appear in the TCRdb table, and some are missing; sequencing was by immunoSEQ multiplex PCR. In the table there are about 58,000 clones, 82% of which are singletons. The material sequenced was CD4+ or CD8+ T cells sorted from blood, taken in a trial of the OX40 agonist ivuxolimab. The receptors were sampled from an adult with an advanced solid tumor such as melanoma, head and neck, liver or kidney cancer.

The chain carries TRBV6-6 and TRBJ2-1; 7 nucleotides align to TRBD2. The CDR3 length is 14 residues. With 5 bases clipped from V and 7 bases from J, the junction kept 8 bases outside the gene matches. In germline, CDR1 is MNHNY, CDR2 SVGAGI (reference sequence). CDR3 sequence: CASSHGTITNEQFF. The CDR3, as DNA: TGTGCCAGCAGTCACGGGACTATCACTAATGAGCAGTTCTTC.

This chain links TRBV2 with TRBJ1-4; D gene uncertain. Per the germline V gene, CDR1 is SNHLY and CDR2 is FYNNEI. This CDR3 is built from 11 residues. Trimming took off 8 bases at V and 8 bases at J, with 9 bases between the two ends. The CDR3 DNA sequence: TGTGCCAGCGTGCTGGGGGAAAAACTGTTTTTT. The encoded protein is CASVLGEKLFF.

The gene calls are TRBV7-6 and TRBJ2-3; TRBD2 matches 8 bases. The V and J ends lost 5 bases and 5 bases, in that order; junction bases with no gene match: 12. The CDR3 length is 16 residues. In germline, CDR1 is SGHVS, CDR2 FNYEAQ. The CDR3 region has the DNA TGTGCCAGCAGCCTCGGGGGGGGCGCTTTAAGAGATACGCAGTATTTT. Protein: CASSLGGGALRDTQYF.

This rearrangement joins TRBV27 to TRBJ1-5, with D tentatively TRBD1 (5 bases). Per germline, CDR1 MNHEY and CDR2 SMNVEV (reference sequence). V was cut by 2 bases and J by 1 base, with 6 bases left in between. The CDR3 consists of 14 residues. The CDR3 spells CASSLRGSNQPQHF. The CDR3 bases are TGTGCCAGCAGTTTACGGGGGAGCAATCAGCCCCAGCATTTT.

V usage is TRBV5-4 and J usage is TRBJ2-5, with D uncertain. The CDR3 covers 15 residues. The germline V gene encodes CDR1 SGHNT and CDR2 YYREEE (reference sequence). V lost 4 bases, J lost 5 bases, and 18 bases lay in between. The CDR3 sequence: CASSPQVGPEETQYF. CDR3 coding DNA: TGTGCCAGCAGCCCCCAGGTTGGGCCGGAGGAGACCCAGTACTTC.

This clone was seen more than once but under ten times. This chain connects TRBV7-9 to TRBJ1-2; D gene uncertain. Germline V gene data show CDR1 as SEHNR and CDR2 as FQNEAQ (reference sequence). V lost 2 bases, J lost 4 bases, and 8 bases lay in between. CDR3 size: 13 residues. Here the CDR3 reads CASSLSRIYGYTF. CDR3 bases: TGTGCCAGCAGCTTATCCAGGATCTATGGCTACACCTTC.

A few counts support this clone. The chain combines TRBV7-2 with TRBJ2-1; D may be TRBD2 (5 bases). CDR3 length: 15 amino acids. Trimming stripped 2 bases from V and 8 bases from J, with 16 bases between. In germline, CDR1 is SGHTA, CDR2 FQGNSA. The chain's CDR3 is CASSLSLRGYDEQFF. Here the CDR3 DNA reads TGTGCCAGCAGCTTATCTCTCCGCGGGTACGATGAGCAGTTCTTC.

This sequence joins TRBV5-1 and TRBJ1-2, with 8 bases aligning to TRBD1. Germline-derived CDR1 and CDR2 are SGHRS and YFSETQ. With 0 bases clipped from V and 7 bases from J, the junction kept 11 bases outside the gene matches. This CDR3 has 16 amino acids. The CDR3: CASSLAAGGLGRGYTF. Here the CDR3 DNA reads TGCGCCAGCAGCTTGGCGGCAGGGGGCCTGGGACGTGGCTACACCTTC.

With regard to this clone: Other DNA sequences within the sample encode an identical CDR3. The chain recombines TRBV5-1 with TRBJ1-2, with D unresolved. V lost 2 bases and J 1 base, leaving 6 bases between the germline ends. The CDR3 consists of 13 residues. CDR1 and CDR2 from the germline V gene are SGHRS and YFSETQ. CDR3 residues: CASSLEGNYGYTF. The CDR3 region has the DNA TGCGCCAGCAGCTTAGAGGGTAACTATGGCTACACCTTC.

This chain joins TRBV28 and TRBJ1-5, with D possibly matching TRBD1 (6 bases). The germline V gene encodes CDR1 MDHEN and CDR2 SYDVKM. The CDR3 covers 13 residues. Trimming cost V 6 bases and J 5 bases, with 11 bases left between them. The CDR3 here is CASRTGLYQPQHF. The DNA of the CDR3 is TGTGCCAGCAGGACAGGTCTCTATCAGCCCCAGCATTTT. Full variable domain (remainder filled in from reference TRBV28 and TRBJ1-5): DVKVTQSSRYLVKRTGEKVFLECVQDMDHENMFWYRQDPGLGLRLIYFSYDVKMKEKGDIPEGYSVSREKKERFSLILESASTNQTSMYLCASRTGLYQPQHFGDGTRLSIL.

The chain uses TRBV30 and TRBJ2-5; 12 positions agree with TRBD2. Germline CDR1 reads GTSNPN; CDR2 reads SVGIG (reference sequence). The CDR3 runs 18 residues. V shed 6 bases, J shed 2 bases, and the junction held 16 bases outside the gene matches. The CDR3 is CACTTGRLAGARQETQYF. CDR3 nucleotides: TGTGCCTGCACGACTGGGCGACTAGCGGGGGCCCGGCAAGAGACCCAGTACTTC.

This clone was recorded once. This rearrangement joins TRBV7-2 to TRBJ1-6; 9 bases match TRBD1. V shed 5 bases, J shed 6 bases, and the junction held 11 bases outside the gene matches. The CDR3 extends over 17 amino acids. CDR1 is SGHTA, CDR2 FQGNSA, per germline. CDR3 sequence: CASSPTTGTGSNSPLHF. Written as DNA, the CDR3 is TGTGCCAGCAGCCCGACCACCGGGACAGGGAGTAATTCACCCCTCCACTTT.

This clone is termed medium-sized. CDR3 sequence reads: CASSWTEALSGTEAFF. DNA for the CDR3: TGTGCCAGCAGCTGGACAGAAGCCCTCTCGGGGACTGAAGCTTTCTTT. V usage is TRBV11-3 and J usage is TRBJ1-1, with D possibly TRBD1 on 6 matching bases. The CDR3 spans 16 residues. V was cut by 4 bases and J by 5 bases, with 20 bases left in between. Germline V gives CDR1 SGHNT, CDR2 YENEEA.

The V call is TRBV2, the J call TRBJ2-3, with 10 bases fitting TRBD2. The CDR3 totals 14 residues. Germline CDR1 is SNHLY and CDR2 is FYNNEI. The V segment lost 5 bases and the J segment 7 bases; nucleotides outside the gene matches: 6. The CDR3 DNA reads TGTGCCAGCAGTTCCGGGACTAGCGTATATACGCAGTATTTT. It is translated as CASSSGTSVYTQYF. The complete variable domain, with remaining parts taken from reference TRBV2 and TRBJ2-3, reads EPEVTQTPSHQVTQMGQEVILRCVPISNHLYFYWYRQILGQKVEFLVSFYNNEISEKSEIFDDQFSVERPDGSNFTLKIRSTKLEDSAMYFCASSSGTSVYTQYFGPGTRLTVL.

V is TRBV6-4 and J is TRBJ1-1, with D perhaps matching TRBD1 (6 bases). Germline V gives CDR1 MRHNA, CDR2 SNTAGT. Trimming took off 5 bases at V and 1 base at J, with 8 bases between the two ends. The CDR3 contains 13 residues. Here the CDR3 DNA reads TGTGCCAGCAGTCGACAGGAGAACACTGAAGCTTTCTTT. This gives the protein CASSRQENTEAFF.

V and J are TRBV5-7 and TRBJ2-5; the match to TRBD2 covers 11 bases. TRBV5-7 is an ORF for which the function is uncertain. V shed 1 base, J shed 1 base, and the junction held 0 bases outside the gene matches. The CDR3 runs to 15 residues. CDR3 nucleotides: TGTGCCAGCAGCTTGACTAGCGGGGGCCAAGAGACCCAGTACTTC. This gives the protein CASSLTSGGQETQYF.

The V gene is TRBV7-2, the J gene TRBJ2-1; 7 bases align to TRBD2. With V trimmed by 5 bases and J by 2 bases, 6 bases remained unmatched. The CDR3 has 15 residues. Germline V gene sequence: CDR1 SGHTA, CDR2 FQGNSA. Here the CDR3 DNA reads TGTGCCAGCAGCGTTACTAGCGCCGCCTACAATGAGCAGTTCTTC. It translates to CASSVTSAAYNEQFF.

V usage is TRBV18 and J usage is TRBJ1-1; TRBD1 might be the D (5 bases). This CDR3 spans 14 amino acids. Germline-derived CDR1 and CDR2 are KGHSH and LQKENI. Deletions cut 10 bases from V and 1 base from J, with 16 bases between. As DNA, the CDR3 is TGTGCCACCTCCTCAAGCGGGGCGAACACTGAAGCTTTCTTT. This translates into CATSSSGANTEAFF.

This chain uses TRBV7-9 with TRBJ1-1; no definite D call. V shed 1 base and J shed 3 bases, with 9 bases lying between them. The CDR3 runs to 14 residues. Per germline, CDR1 SEHNR and CDR2 FQNEAQ (reference sequence). The CDR3 sequence: CASSLVGDHTEAFF. The CDR3 nucleotides are TGTGCCAGCAGCTTAGTAGGAGATCACACTGAAGCTTTCTTT.

This chain joins TRBV11-2 and TRBJ2-5, with 7 bases fitting TRBD2. The germline V gene encodes CDR1 SGHAT and CDR2 FQNNGV. The CDR3 has 15 amino acids. With V trimmed by 0 bases and J by 3 bases, 4 bases remained unmatched. For the CDR3, the DNA is TGTGCCAGCAGCTTAGAAGGGGCGGGGGAAGAGACCCAGTACTTC. Translation gives CASSLEGAGEETQYF.